Listed below are T cell receptor beta chains from one sample, sequenced in a study of T cells expressing NK-cell markers. Each CDR3 protein gets one entry in TCRdb, which reprocessed the 5' RACE reads and gives no DNA. The sample features 300,000 to 450,000 distinct CDR3 sequences, with roughly 5.2% in its top ten. The sample consisted of blood T cells: a sorted CD56 or NKG2C T cell subset, CD4+ or CD8+ T cells, or bulk PBMC T cells (not recorded which). These TCRs come from a man aged 18 to 69 in good health. CDR3s include the opening cysteine and the closing phenylalanine or tryptophan.

V gene,J gene,CDR3 protein
TRBV12-3/TRBV12-4,TRBJ1-3,CASLRGRLSGNTIYF
TRBV19,TRBJ2-3,CASSMIQPGTDTQYF
TRBV27,TRBJ1-6,CASSSTGNNSPLHF
TRBV3-1,TRBJ1-3,CASSQEHPGYLSGNTIYF
TRBV20-1,TRBJ2-5,CSAAGSHFSGTQYF
TRBV4-1,TRBJ1-4,CASSQPGATNEKLFF
TRBV7-2,TRBJ2-4,CASSSPSGGPSIQYF
TRBV6-1,TRBJ2-3,CASSKLLGGAADTQYF
TRBV7-9,TRBJ1-4,CASSVGWKFELFF
TRBV7-2,TRBJ2-1,CASSLALAGGRGEQFF
TRBV2,TRBJ2-5,CASRGGLAGTETQYF
TRBV7-9,TRBJ1-3,CASSLEGTRGNTIYF
TRBV5-6,TRBJ1-2,CASSFTQTDRGYGYTF
TRBV7-9,TRBJ2-1,CASTTAGITEQFF
TRBV15,TRBJ1-5,CATSRGGLYSNQPQHF
TRBV12-3/TRBV12-4,TRBJ2-2,CASSFLKSTPTGELFF
TRBV7-2,TRBJ2-5,CASSLGPGAGQKTQYF